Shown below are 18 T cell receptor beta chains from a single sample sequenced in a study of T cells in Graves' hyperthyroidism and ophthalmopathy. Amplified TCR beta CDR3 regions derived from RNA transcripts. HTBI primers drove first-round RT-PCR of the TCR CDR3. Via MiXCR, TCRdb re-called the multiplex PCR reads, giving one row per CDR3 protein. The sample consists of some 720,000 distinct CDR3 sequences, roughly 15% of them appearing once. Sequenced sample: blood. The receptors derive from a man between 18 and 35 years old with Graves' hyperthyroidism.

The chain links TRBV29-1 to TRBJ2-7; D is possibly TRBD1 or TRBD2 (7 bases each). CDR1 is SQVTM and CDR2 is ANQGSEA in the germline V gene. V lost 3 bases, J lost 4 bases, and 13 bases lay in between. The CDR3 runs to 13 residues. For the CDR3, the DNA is TGCAGCGTTGATGGTCAGGGGGGGTACGAGCAGTACTTC. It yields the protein CSVDGQGGYEQYF.

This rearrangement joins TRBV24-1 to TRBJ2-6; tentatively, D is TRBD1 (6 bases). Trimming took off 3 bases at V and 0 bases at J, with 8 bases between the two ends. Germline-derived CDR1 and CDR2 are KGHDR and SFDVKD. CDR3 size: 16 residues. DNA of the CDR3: TGTGCCACCAGTGATCACAGGGACTCTGGGGCCAACGTCCTGACTTTC. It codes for CATSDHRDSGANVLTF.

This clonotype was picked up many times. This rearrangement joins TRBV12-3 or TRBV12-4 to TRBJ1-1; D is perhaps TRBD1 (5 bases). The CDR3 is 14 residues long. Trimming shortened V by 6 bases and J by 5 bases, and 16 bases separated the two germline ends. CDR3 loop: CASRMTGGGTEAFF. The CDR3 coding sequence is TGTGCCAGCAGGATGACCGGGGGGGGGACTGAAGCTTTCTTT.

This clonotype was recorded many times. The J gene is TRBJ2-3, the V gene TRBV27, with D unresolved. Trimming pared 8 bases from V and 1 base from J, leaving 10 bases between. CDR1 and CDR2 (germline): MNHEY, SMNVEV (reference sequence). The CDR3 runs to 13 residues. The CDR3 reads CASLEWGTDTQYF. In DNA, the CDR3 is TGTGCCAGCCTCGAGTGGGGCACAGATACGCAGTATTTT.

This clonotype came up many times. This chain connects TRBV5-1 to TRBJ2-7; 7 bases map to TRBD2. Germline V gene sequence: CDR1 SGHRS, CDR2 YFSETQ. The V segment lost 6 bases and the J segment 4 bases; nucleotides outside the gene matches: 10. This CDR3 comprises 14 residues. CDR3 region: CASTAGDAKYEQYF. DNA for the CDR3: TGCGCCAGCACCGCGGGAGACGCTAAGTACGAGCAGTACTTC.

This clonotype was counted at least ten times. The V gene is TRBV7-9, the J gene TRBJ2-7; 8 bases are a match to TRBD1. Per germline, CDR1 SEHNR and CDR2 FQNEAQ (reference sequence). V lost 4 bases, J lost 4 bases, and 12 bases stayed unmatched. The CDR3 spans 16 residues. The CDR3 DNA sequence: TGTGCCAGCAGCTCGCAGGCCGGGACAGGTTGGTACGAGCAGTACTTC. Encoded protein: CASSSQAGTGWYEQYF.

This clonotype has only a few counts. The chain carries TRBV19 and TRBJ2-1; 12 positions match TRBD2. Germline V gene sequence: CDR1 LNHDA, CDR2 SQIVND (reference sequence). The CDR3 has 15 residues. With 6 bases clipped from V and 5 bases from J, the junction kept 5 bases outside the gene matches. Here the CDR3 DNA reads TGTGCCAGTAGCCTAGCGGGGGGGCCTAACAATGAGCAGTTCTTC. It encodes CASSLAGGPNNEQFF.

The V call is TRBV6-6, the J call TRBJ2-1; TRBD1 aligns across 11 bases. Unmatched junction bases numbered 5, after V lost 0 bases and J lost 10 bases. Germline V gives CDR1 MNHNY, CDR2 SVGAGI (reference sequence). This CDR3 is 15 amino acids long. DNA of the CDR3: TGTGCCAGCAGTTACTCGGACAGGGGGCGTATGGAGCAGTTCTTC. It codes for CASSYSDRGRMEQFF.

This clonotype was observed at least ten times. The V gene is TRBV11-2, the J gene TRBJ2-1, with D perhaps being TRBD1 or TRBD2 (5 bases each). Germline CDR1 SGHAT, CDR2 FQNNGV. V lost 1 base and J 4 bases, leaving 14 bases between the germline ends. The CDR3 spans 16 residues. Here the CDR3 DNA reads TGTGCCAGCAGCTTAGTGGGGGTTAGAAGATACAATGAGCAGTTCTTC. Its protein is CASSLVGVRRYNEQFF.

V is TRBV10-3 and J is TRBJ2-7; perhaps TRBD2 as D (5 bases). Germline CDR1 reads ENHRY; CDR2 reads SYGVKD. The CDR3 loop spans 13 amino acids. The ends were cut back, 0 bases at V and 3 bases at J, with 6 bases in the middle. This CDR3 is CAISESTIYEQYF. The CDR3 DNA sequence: TGTGCCATCAGTGAGTCGACTATCTACGAGCAGTACTTC.

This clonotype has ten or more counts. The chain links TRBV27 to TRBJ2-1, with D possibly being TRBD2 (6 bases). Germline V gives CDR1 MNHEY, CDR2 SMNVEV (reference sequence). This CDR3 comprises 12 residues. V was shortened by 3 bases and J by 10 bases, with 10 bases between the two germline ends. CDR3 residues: CASSFSAGEQFF. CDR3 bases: TGTGCCAGCAGTTTTTCCGCGGGAGAGCAGTTCTTC.

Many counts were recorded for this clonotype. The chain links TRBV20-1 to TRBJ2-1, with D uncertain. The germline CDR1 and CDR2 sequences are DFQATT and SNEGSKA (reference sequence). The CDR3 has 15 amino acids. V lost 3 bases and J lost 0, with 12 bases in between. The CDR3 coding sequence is TGCAGTGCTAGTGGGCACCCAAGCTCCTACAATGAGCAGTTCTTC. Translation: CSASGHPSSYNEQFF.

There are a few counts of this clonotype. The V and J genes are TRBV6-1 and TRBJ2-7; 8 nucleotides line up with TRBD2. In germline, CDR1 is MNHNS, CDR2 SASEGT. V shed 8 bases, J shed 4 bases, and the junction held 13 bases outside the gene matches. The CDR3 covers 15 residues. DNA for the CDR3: TGTGCCAGCGGGCTGACCGGGACTAGATTTTACGAGCAGTACTTC. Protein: CASGLTGTRFYEQYF.

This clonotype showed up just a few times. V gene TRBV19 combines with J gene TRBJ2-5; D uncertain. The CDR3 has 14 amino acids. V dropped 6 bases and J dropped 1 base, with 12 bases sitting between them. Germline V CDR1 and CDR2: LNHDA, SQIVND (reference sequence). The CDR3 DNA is TGTGCCAGTAGCTTATGGGGATTCCAAGAGACCCAGTACTTC. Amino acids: CASSLWGFQETQYF.

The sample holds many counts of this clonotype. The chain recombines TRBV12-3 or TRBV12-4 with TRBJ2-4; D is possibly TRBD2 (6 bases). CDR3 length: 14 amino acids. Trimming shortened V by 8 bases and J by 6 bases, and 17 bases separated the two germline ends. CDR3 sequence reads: CASQLSGSGNIQYF. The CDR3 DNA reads TGTGCCAGCCAACTGAGCGGGTCCGGAAACATTCAGTACTTC.

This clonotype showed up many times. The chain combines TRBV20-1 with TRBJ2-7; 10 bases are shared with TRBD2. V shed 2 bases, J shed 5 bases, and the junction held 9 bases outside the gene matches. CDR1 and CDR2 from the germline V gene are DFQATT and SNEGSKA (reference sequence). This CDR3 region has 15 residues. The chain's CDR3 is CSARRLAGDLNEQYF. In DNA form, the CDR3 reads TGCAGTGCTAGAAGGCTAGCGGGAGATCTCAACGAGCAGTACTTC.

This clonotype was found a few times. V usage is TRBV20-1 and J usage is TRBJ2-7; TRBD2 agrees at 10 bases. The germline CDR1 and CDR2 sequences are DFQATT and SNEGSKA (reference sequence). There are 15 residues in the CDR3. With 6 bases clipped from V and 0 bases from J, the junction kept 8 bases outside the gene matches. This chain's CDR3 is CSARTSGHISYEQYF. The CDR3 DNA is TGCAGTGCACGGACTAGCGGTCATATCTCCTACGAGCAGTACTTC.

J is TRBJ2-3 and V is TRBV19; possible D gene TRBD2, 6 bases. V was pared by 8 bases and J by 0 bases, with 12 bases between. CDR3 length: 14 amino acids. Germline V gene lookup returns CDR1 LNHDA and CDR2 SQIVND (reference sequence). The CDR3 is CASRTAGSTDTQYF. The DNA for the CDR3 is TGTGCCAGTCGGACGGCGGGAAGCACAGATACGCAGTATTTT.